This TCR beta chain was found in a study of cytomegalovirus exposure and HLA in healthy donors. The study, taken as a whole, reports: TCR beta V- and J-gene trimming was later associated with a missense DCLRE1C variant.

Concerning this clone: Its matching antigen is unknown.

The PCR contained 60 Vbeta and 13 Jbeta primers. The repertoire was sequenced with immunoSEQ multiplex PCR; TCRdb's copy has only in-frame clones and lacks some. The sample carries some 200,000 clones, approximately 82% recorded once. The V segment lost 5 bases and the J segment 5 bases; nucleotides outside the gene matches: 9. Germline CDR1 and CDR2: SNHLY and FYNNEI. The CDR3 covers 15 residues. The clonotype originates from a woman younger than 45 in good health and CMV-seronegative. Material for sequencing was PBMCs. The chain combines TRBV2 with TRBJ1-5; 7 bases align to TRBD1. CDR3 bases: TGTGCCAGCAGTACCGACAGGGACGGTTATCAGCCCCAGCATTTT. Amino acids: CASSTDRDGYQPQHF.